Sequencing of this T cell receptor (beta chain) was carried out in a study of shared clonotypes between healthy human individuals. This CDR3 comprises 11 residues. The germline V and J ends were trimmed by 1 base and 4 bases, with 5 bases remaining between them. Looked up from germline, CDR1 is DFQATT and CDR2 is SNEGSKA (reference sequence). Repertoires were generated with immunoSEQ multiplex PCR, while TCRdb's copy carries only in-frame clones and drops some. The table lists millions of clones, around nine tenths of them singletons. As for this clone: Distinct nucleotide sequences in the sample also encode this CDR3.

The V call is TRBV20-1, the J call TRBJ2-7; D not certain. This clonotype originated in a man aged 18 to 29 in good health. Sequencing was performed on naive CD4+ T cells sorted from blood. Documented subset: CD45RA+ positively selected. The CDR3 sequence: CSARGVYEQYF. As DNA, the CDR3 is TGCAGTGCTAGAGGTGTTTACGAGCAGTACTTC.